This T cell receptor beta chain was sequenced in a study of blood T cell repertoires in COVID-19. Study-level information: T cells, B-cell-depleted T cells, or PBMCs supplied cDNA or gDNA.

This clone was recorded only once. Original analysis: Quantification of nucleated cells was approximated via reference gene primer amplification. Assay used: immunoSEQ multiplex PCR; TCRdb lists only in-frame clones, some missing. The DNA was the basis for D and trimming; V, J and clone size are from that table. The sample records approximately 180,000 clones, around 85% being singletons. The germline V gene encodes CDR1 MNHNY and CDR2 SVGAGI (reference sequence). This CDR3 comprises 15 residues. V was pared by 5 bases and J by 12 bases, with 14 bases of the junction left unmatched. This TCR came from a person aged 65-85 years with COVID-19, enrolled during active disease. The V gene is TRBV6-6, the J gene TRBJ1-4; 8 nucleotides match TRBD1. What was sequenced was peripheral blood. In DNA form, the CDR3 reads TGTGCCAGCAGTCCGGGACAGGCCTTGAGGGCTGAACTGTTTTTT. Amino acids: CASSPGQALRAELFF.